Following are 8 T cell receptor beta chains from one sample sequenced in a study of shared clonotypes between healthy human individuals. Repertoires were generated with immunoSEQ multiplex PCR, while TCRdb's copy carries only in-frame clones and drops some. The repertoire holds 2 million to 2.5 million clones, with roughly 93% as singletons. The specimen was naive CD4+ T cells from PBMCs. Stated subset: CD45RA+ positively selected. These receptors came from a man between 18 and 29 years old in good health. Some clones in this sample may be carry-over from other donors' samples.

The chain has TRBV6-5 and TRBJ2-1, with 11 bases aligning to TRBD2. The V gene end was trimmed by 7 bases and the J gene end by 10 bases; junction bases not matched to a gene: 9. The CDR3 has 14 amino acids. Germline V gene data show CDR1 as MNHEY and CDR2 as SVGAGI. The CDR3 coding sequence is TGTGCCAGCAACTCTCGGACTAGCGGGTCGGAGCAGTTCTTC. This codes for CASNSRTSGSEQFF.

This clone was recorded only once. The chain employs TRBV4-3 and TRBJ2-1; D is uncertain. Germline V gene data show CDR1 as LGHNA and CDR2 as YSLEER. Trimming removed 3 bases at V and 0 bases at J, with 9 bases between. The CDR3 runs to 15 residues. CDR3: CASSQGPSSYNEQFF. As DNA, the CDR3 is TGCGCCAGCAGCCAGGGCCCGAGCTCCTACAATGAGCAGTTCTTC.

The chain has TRBV5-1 and TRBJ1-1, with unresolved D. The V and J ends lost 4 bases and 3 bases respectively, with 16 bases between them. The CDR3 length is 15 residues. The germline gives CDR1 SGHRS, CDR2 YFSETQ. CDR3 DNA: TGCGCCAGCAGCGCCGGACTCCGGGTAGACACTGAAGCTTTCTTT. Translation gives CASSAGLRVDTEAFF.

The genes are TRBV11-2 and TRBJ2-3; 8 bases agree with TRBD1. V trimming: 5 bases; J trimming: 5 bases; junction bases outside the gene matches: 12. Germline lookup yields CDR1 SGHAT and CDR2 FQNNGV. The CDR3 runs 16 residues. The CDR3 sequence: CASSQRRDRIGDTQYF. DNA for the CDR3: TGTGCCAGCAGCCAACGCCGGGACAGGATAGGAGATACGCAGTATTTT.

The V gene is TRBV5-1, the J gene TRBJ2-5, with 10 positions matching TRBD1. Germline CDR1 reads SGHRS; CDR2 reads YFSETQ. With 4 bases clipped from V and 7 bases from J, the junction kept 10 bases outside the gene matches. The CDR3 consists of 15 residues. CDR3 residues: CASSTDRGRGGTQYF. CDR3 in DNA: TGCGCCAGCAGCACGGACAGGGGGAGAGGGGGGACCCAGTACTTC.

The rearrangement links TRBV18 to TRBJ1-4; possibly TRBD1 for D (5 bases). Germline V gives CDR1 KGHSH, CDR2 LQKENI. V lost 5 bases to trimming and J lost 5 bases, with 12 bases between them. The length of the CDR3 is 14 residues. CDR3 coding DNA: TGTGCCAGCTCAATAGACAGAGGGAATGAAAAACTGTTTTTT. Translation: CASSIDRGNEKLFF.

This clone was counted once. The CDR3 region is CASSYSLSDYNEQFF. DNA for the CDR3: TGTGCCAGCAGTTACTCTCTATCCGACTACAATGAGCAGTTCTTC. The chain employs TRBV6-5 and TRBJ2-1; D call uncertain. Trimming shortened V by 0 bases and J by 3 bases, and 9 bases separated the two germline ends. This CDR3 comprises 15 residues. The germline V gene encodes CDR1 MNHEY and CDR2 SVGAGI.

This chain uses TRBV5-1 with TRBJ1-1; D is unclear. The CDR3 sequence is 15 residues long. The V gene lost 2 bases and the J gene lost 0 bases, with 11 bases spanning the gap. The germline gives CDR1 SGHRS, CDR2 YFSETQ. Written as DNA, the CDR3 is TGCGCCAGCAGCTTCGGCTTTCCCTTGAACACTGAAGCTTTCTTT. Protein: CASSFGFPLNTEAFF.